Here is one T cell receptor (beta chain) with its context. These data originate in a study of T cell responses to AZD1222 COVID-19 vaccine. Repertoires were generated with immunoSEQ multiplex PCR, while TCRdb's copy carries only in-frame clones and drops some. The data hold about 120,000 clones, with approximately 87% observed a single time. The CDR3 spans 14 residues. Germline CDR1 LNHDA, CDR2 SQIVND (reference sequence). V trimming: 7 bases; J trimming: 3 bases; junction bases outside the gene matches: 4. This sequence joins TRBV19 and TRBJ1-3, with 9 nucleotides matching TRBD1. This receptor was identified in an adult in good health. Here the sequenced sample was peripheral blood, taken on day 0 of AZD1222 vaccination. The chain's CDR3 is CASTTGGSGNTIYF. In nucleotides, the CDR3 is TGTGCCAGTACTACAGGGGGCAGTGGAAACACCATATATTTT.